The 7 T cell receptor beta chains listed next were all sequenced from one sample in a study of T cell changes during pregnancy in multiple sclerosis (dated by TCRdb to the late 2010s). Libraries were made using the immunoSEQ multiplex PCR assay. TCRdb retrieved this table from immuneACCESS and kept in-frame rearrangements only. Not all clones are present; in checked studies, unresolved V genes account for under half, and no reason is known for the remainder. The sample table shows tens of thousands of clones, and around 91% are seen once. Of the sample, 0.5% to 0.65% falls within the top ten clones. The material was CD4+ T cells from peripheral blood mononuclear cells, obtained in the third trimester of pregnancy. All receptors come from a female donor in good health, enrolled as a control in a pregnancy study.

The V and J genes are TRBV7-8 and TRBJ1-1; D perhaps matches TRBD1 (6 bases). This CDR3 is 17 amino acids long. Germline CDR1 is SGHVS and CDR2 is FQNEAQ. With 2 bases removed from V and 3 bases from J, the gap between germline ends came to 19 bases. The chain's CDR3 is CASSLRRLLKGDTEAFF. In DNA form, the CDR3 reads TGTGCCAGCAGCTTAAGAAGACTCCTTAAGGGGGACACTGAAGCTTTCTTT.

This rearrangement joins TRBV6-5 to TRBJ1-1; possibly TRBD1 for D (5 bases). Trimming pared 0 bases from V and 1 base from J, leaving 9 bases between. The length of the CDR3 is 15 residues. Germline CDR1 MNHEY, CDR2 SVGAGI. The CDR3 sequence: CASSYSGHSNTEAFF. CDR3 DNA sequence: TGTGCCAGCAGTTACTCCGGACACTCGAACACTGAAGCTTTCTTT.

CDR3 nucleotide sequence: TGTGCCAGCAGGGCTAGCGGGGGGGCATATTCTGAGCAGTTCTTC. Its translation is CASRASGGAYSEQFF. This chain links TRBV27 with TRBJ2-1, with 12 bases aligning to TRBD2. Germline assignment: CDR1 MNHEY and CDR2 SMNVEV (reference sequence). Losses at the gene ends were 6 bases for V and 9 bases for J; bases not matched to a gene: 9. This CDR3 region has 15 residues.

The chain links TRBV7-9 to TRBJ1-1; D call uncertain. The germline V gene has CDR1 SEHNR and CDR2 FQNEAQ (reference sequence). Trimming took off 2 bases at V and 0 bases at J, with 7 bases between the two ends. The CDR3 runs 14 residues. The CDR3 bases are TGTGCCAGCAGCTTACAGACTATGAACACTGAAGCTTTCTTT. Its translation: CASSLQTMNTEAFF.

V is TRBV11-3 and J is TRBJ2-7, with a possible D match to TRBD2 (7 bases). The V end lost 5 bases, the J end lost 2 bases, and 13 bases lay between the germline ends. CDR1 is SGHNT and CDR2 is YENEEA in the germline V gene. There are 14 residues in the CDR3. CDR3 in amino acids: CASSPGAGAYEQYF. DNA for the CDR3: TGTGCCAGCAGCCCAGGGGCGGGGGCCTACGAGCAGTACTTC.

This chain connects TRBV7-8 to TRBJ1-2; no clear D. V shed 5 bases and J shed 2 bases, with 9 bases lying between them. This CDR3 contains 13 residues. Germline assignment: CDR1 SGHVS and CDR2 FQNEAQ. CDR3 sequence reads: CASSRPGNYGYTF. Here the CDR3 DNA reads TGTGCCAGCAGCCGGCCGGGGAACTATGGCTACACCTTC. The full variable domain, in which reference TRBV7-8 and TRBJ1-2 provide the parts outside the CDR3, is GAGVSQSPRYKVAKRGQDVALRCDPISGHVSLFWYQQALGQGPEFLTYFQNEAQLDKSGLPSDRFFAERPEGSVSTLKIQRTQQEDSAVYLCASSRPGNYGYTFGSGTRLTVV.

The rearrangement uses TRBV19 and TRBJ2-3, with 13 bases fitting TRBD2. The CDR3 runs 17 residues. The V gene's germline CDR1 is LNHDA and CDR2 SQIVND (reference sequence). The trim removed 10 bases at V and 1 base at J, leaving 11 bases unmatched. The CDR3 protein is CATGGLAGVEGTDTQYF. The CDR3 DNA sequence: TGTGCCACAGGCGGACTAGCGGGAGTTGAAGGCACAGATACGCAGTATTTT.